Below are 10 T cell receptor beta chains sequenced from a single sample in a study of cytomegalovirus exposure and HLA in healthy donors. With 60 Vbeta and 13 Jbeta primers, the PCR was carried out. Clones were read by immunoSEQ multiplex PCR, and TCRdb kept only the in-frame ones, dropping some. The table records 60,000 to 75,000 clones, 74% of them present only once. The material sequenced was PBMCs. The receptors were gathered from a woman in her sixties or seventies in good health and CMV-seropositive.

The J gene is TRBJ1-5, the V gene TRBV11-2, with 8 bases lining up with TRBD1. Germline V gives CDR1 SGHAT, CDR2 FQNNGV. The CDR3 covers 14 residues. V was pared by 5 bases and J by 3 bases, with 3 bases of the junction left unmatched. The CDR3 sequence is CASSRTGINQPQHF. Here the CDR3 DNA reads TGTGCCAGCAGCCGGACAGGGATCAATCAGCCCCAGCATTTT.

The chain employs TRBV5-1 and TRBJ2-7; 8 bases map to TRBD1. J gave up 2 bases and V 4 bases, and 8 bases lay outside the gene matches. The V gene's germline CDR1 is SGHRS and CDR2 YFSETQ. The CDR3 is 15 residues long. The DNA for the CDR3 is TGCGCCAGCAGCCCGAGGACAGGGACGGCCTACGAGCAGTACTTC. It encodes CASSPRTGTAYEQYF.

The chain combines TRBV19 with TRBJ1-6; TRBD1 agrees at 11 bases. CDR1 is LNHDA, CDR2 SQIVND, per germline (reference sequence). This CDR3 has 15 residues. V lost 7 bases to trimming and J lost 8 bases; unmatched junction nucleotides: 7. CDR3 sequence reads: CASTRDRGVYSPLHF. The CDR3 nucleotides read TGTGCCAGTACCAGGGACAGGGGGGTATATTCACCCCTCCACTTT. Based on the CDR3 plus reference TRBV19 and TRBJ1-6, the full variable domain is DGGITQSPKYLFRKEGQNVTLSCEQNLNHDAMYWYRQDPGQGLRLIYYSQIVNDFQKGDIAEGYSVSREKKESFPLTVTSAQKNPTAFYLCASTRDRGVYSPLHFGNGTRLTVT.

The CDR3 nucleotides are TGTGCTAGTGGCCCCCCTTTGGACAGTTACTACGAGCAGTACTTC. This encodes CASGPPLDSYYEQYF. This rearrangement joins TRBV12-5 to TRBJ2-7; maybe TRBD1 (6 bases). V lost 6 bases and J 3 bases, leaving 18 bases between the germline ends. The CDR3 has 15 residues. The V gene's germline CDR1 is LGHNT and CDR2 FRNRAP.

The chain couples TRBV27 to TRBJ1-1, with D unresolved. The CDR3 consists of 14 residues. V was pared by 1 base and J by 8 bases, with 14 bases between. The germline gives CDR1 MNHEY, CDR2 SMNVEV (reference sequence). The DNA of the CDR3 is TGTGCCAGCAGTTTATTATCCAGATCCTCGGAAGCTTTCTTT. It codes for CASSLLSRSSEAFF.

The rearrangement joins TRBV5-6 to TRBJ1-3; possibly TRBD1 for D (5 bases). V was clipped by 4 bases and J by 1 base, with 9 bases between them. CDR3 length equals 14 residues. The V gene's germline CDR1 is SGHDT and CDR2 YYEEEE. The CDR3: CASSPGGSGNTIYF. In DNA, the CDR3 is TGTGCCAGCAGCCCGGGGGGGTCTGGAAACACCATATATTTT. Supplemented by reference TRBV5-6 and TRBJ1-3, the full variable domain reads DAGVTQSPTHLIKTRGQQVTLRCSPKSGHDTVSWYQQALGQGPQFIFQYYEEEERQRGNFPDRFSGHQFPNYSSELNVNALLLGDSALYLCASSPGGSGNTIYFGEGSWLTVV.

The chain couples TRBV5-8 to TRBJ1-2, with D maybe TRBD1 (5 bases). Germline V lookup: CDR1 SGHTS, CDR2 YDEGEE. Trimming cost V 4 bases and J 4 bases, with 17 bases left between them. CDR3 length equals 15 residues. CDR3 sequence: CASSPGHGGFYGYTF. The CDR3 DNA reads as TGTGCCAGCAGCCCAGGCCATGGGGGGTTCTATGGCTACACCTTC.

This clone was counted a few times. The chain is built from TRBV9 and TRBJ2-3; D call uncertain. Germline CDR1 SGDLS, CDR2 YYNGEE. V lost 0 bases, J lost 0 bases, and 8 bases lay in between. The CDR3 length is 15 residues. This CDR3 reads CASSVGRLSTDTQYF. CDR3 sequence (DNA): TGTGCCAGCAGCGTAGGCAGGCTAAGCACAGATACGCAGTATTTT.

This clone was found a few times. The rearrangement uses TRBV10-3 and TRBJ1-2; maybe TRBD1 (5 bases). CDR1 and CDR2 from the germline V gene are ENHRY and SYGVKD. Trimming removed 3 bases at V and 9 bases at J, with 8 bases between. The CDR3 has 11 amino acids. Here the CDR3 reads CAISEDSRYTF. In nucleotides, the CDR3 is TGTGCCATCAGTGAAGACAGTCGCTACACCTTC.

V usage is TRBV9 and J usage is TRBJ2-3; D might be TRBD2 (6 bases). In germline, CDR1 is SGDLS, CDR2 YYNGEE. CDR3 length equals 16 residues. V was cut by 2 bases and J by 6 bases, with 19 bases left in between. CDR3 loop: CASSVWRGTSEDTQYF. DNA of the CDR3: TGTGCCAGCAGCGTTTGGCGGGGCACCTCCGAGGATACGCAGTATTTT.